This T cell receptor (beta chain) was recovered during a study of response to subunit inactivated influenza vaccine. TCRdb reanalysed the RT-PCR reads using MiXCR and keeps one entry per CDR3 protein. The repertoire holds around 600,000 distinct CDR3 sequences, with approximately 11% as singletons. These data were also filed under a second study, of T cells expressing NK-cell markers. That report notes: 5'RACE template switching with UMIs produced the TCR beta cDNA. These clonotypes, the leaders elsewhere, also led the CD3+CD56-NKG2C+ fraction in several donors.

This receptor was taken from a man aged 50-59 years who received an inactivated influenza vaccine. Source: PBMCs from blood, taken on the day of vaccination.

CDR3 sequence: CASRVGQASSYEQYF. CDR3 bases: TGTGCCAGCAGGGTAGGACAGGCCAGCTCCTACGAGCAGTACTTC. The genes are TRBV27 and TRBJ2-7; 7 nucleotides agree with TRBD1. The length of the CDR3 is 15 residues. Germline CDR1 and CDR2: MNHEY and SMNVEV (reference sequence). Germline trimming cut 6 bases from V and 0 bases from J; bases unmatched to any gene: 8.